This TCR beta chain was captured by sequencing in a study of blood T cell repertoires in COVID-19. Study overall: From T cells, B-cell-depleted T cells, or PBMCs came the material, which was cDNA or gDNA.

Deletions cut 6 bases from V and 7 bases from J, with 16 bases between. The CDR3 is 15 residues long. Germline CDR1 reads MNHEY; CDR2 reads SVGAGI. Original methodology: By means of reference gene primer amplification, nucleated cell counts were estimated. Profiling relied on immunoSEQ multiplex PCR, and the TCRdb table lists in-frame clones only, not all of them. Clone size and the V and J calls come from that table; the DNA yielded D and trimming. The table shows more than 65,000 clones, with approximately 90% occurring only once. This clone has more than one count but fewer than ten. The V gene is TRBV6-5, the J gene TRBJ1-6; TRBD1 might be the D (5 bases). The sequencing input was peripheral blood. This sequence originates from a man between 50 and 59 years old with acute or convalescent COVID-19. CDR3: CASRAGGGSNSPLHF. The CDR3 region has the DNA TGTGCCAGCAGAGCTGGGGGGGGGAGCAATTCACCCCTCCACTTT.